A selection of T cell receptor beta chains follows, all from one sample in a study of shared clonotypes between healthy human individuals. Profiling relied on immunoSEQ multiplex PCR, and the TCRdb table lists in-frame clones only, not all of them. The sample contains 150,000 to 200,000 clones, over 50% of which appear only once. Sequencing was performed on memory CD4+ T cells sorted from blood. The receptors were gathered from a man aged 25-40 years in good health. The CDR3 runs from the conserved cysteine through the conserved F or W. A D gene is named only where the DNA matches it firmly. Size values are once, few and many counts, or a class for expanded clones, and some rows have none.

>-|TRBV6-5|TRBJ2-1|TRBD1
CASSQTGGPYNEQFF
TGTGCCAGCAGCCAAACAGGGGGTCCCTACAATGAGCAGTTCTTC
>-|TRBV5-4|TRBJ2-5|-
CASSLPLETQYF
TGTGCCAGCAGCTTGCCTCTGGAGACCCAGTACTTC
>-|TRBV25-1|TRBJ1-1|-
CASSETVADTEAFF
TGTGCCAGCAGTGAGACTGTCGCCGACACTGAAGCTTTCTTT
>many|TRBV5-1|TRBJ2-5|-
CASSLEGLKETQYF
TGCGCCAGCAGCTTGGAGGGGCTGAAAGAGACCCAGTACTTC
>-|TRBV6-5|TRBJ1-1|-
CASQRGGNTEAFF
TGTGCCAGTCAACGGGGGGGCAACACTGAAGCTTTCTTT
>once|TRBV5-1|TRBJ2-5|TRBD1
CASSLEDRVQETQYF
TGCGCCAGCAGCTTGGAAGACAGGGTTCAAGAGACCCAGTACTTC
>few|TRBV4-1|TRBJ1-2|TRBD1
CASSQNTGGIGYGYTF
TGCGCCAGCAGCCAAAATACAGGGGGCATCGGCTATGGCTACACCTTC
>-|TRBV12-5|TRBJ2-3|-
CASAPRTFEDTQYF
TGTGCTAGTGCCCCCCGAACGTTCGAAGATACGCAGTATTTT
>-|TRBV6-6|TRBJ2-1|-
CASSEGSYNEQFF
TGTGCCAGCAGTGAGGGTTCCTACAATGAGCAGTTCTTC
>-|TRBV5-5|TRBJ2-7|TRBD2
CASARLADSYEQYF
TGTGCCAGCGCGCGACTAGCGGACTCCTACGAGCAGTACTTC
>-|TRBV18|TRBJ2-2|TRBD2
CASSRTSGMDGELFF
TGTGCCAGCTCACGGACTAGCGGGATGGACGGGGAGCTGTTTTTT
>-|TRBV6-1|TRBJ1-2|TRBD1
CASVKGTGDNYGYTF
TGTGCCAGCGTTAAAGGGACAGGGGATAACTATGGCTACACCTTC
>few|TRBV10-1|TRBJ1-3|-
CASSPADGNTIYF
TGCGCCAGCAGTCCGGCTGATGGAAACACCATATATTTT
>-|TRBV5-1|TRBJ2-1|-
CASSAEALSREQFF
TGCGCCAGCAGCGCCGAGGCCCTAAGCCGCGAGCAGTTCTTC
>-|TRBV18|TRBJ2-7|-
CASSRGTLDEQYF
TGTGCCAGCTCCCGGGGGACACTCGACGAGCAGTACTTC
>-|TRBV6-4|TRBJ2-1|-
CASSVQGKGNEQFF
TGTGCCAGCAGTGTACAGGGTAAGGGCAATGAGCAGTTCTTC
>-|TRBV5-1|TRBJ2-1|-
CASSGGPGSYNEQFF
TGCGCCAGCAGCGGCGGTCCAGGATCTTACAATGAGCAGTTCTTC
>-|TRBV27|TRBJ2-3|-
CASSRQSTTDTQYF
TGTGCCAGCAGCCGCCAAAGCACCACAGATACGCAGTATTTT
>once|TRBV5-1|TRBJ2-7|TRBD2
CASSSGAASGYEQYF
TGCGCCAGCAGCTCTGGCGCGGCTAGCGGCTACGAGCAGTACTTC
>-|TRBV5-5|TRBJ1-5|TRBD1
CASSLQGGNRPQHF
TGTGCCAGCAGCTTACAGGGGGGCAATCGGCCCCAGCATTTT
>-|TRBV7-9|TRBJ2-6|-
CASSQERWRSGANVLTF
TGTGCCAGCAGCCAAGAAAGGTGGCGCTCTGGGGCCAACGTCCTGACTTTC
>-|TRBV18|TRBJ2-1|TRBD2
CASSPPFTSGRANEQFF
TGTGCCAGCTCACCACCGTTCACTAGCGGGAGGGCCAATGAGCAGTTCTTC
>-|TRBV4-1|TRBJ2-3|-
CASSLQEGEATDTQYF
TGCGCCAGCAGCCTCCAGGAGGGAGAGGCGACAGATACGCAGTATTTT
>-|TRBV27|TRBJ1-1|-
CASSSYRANTEAFF
TGTGCCAGCAGTTCCTACCGGGCGAACACTGAAGCTTTCTTT
>-|TRBV28|TRBJ1-4|-
CASREGTNEKLFF
TGTGCCAGCAGGGAAGGGACTAATGAAAAACTGTTTTTT
>once|TRBV6-5|TRBJ1-4|-
CASSDGATNEKLFF
TGTGCCAGCAGCGACGGGGCCACAAATGAAAAACTGTTTTTT
>-|TRBV7-6|TRBJ2-5|-
CASSLQETQYF
TGTGCCAGCAGCTTACAAGAGACCCAGTACTTC
>-|TRBV7-8|TRBJ2-7|-
CASSLDWGRLSYEQYF
TGTGCCAGCAGCTTAGATTGGGGGCGCTTGTCCTACGAGCAGTACTTC
>few|TRBV6-6|TRBJ2-7|-
CASSFHRDEQYF
TGTGCCAGCAGTTTCCACAGGGATGAGCAGTACTTC
>few|TRBV7-2|TRBJ2-5|-
CASSFQTGTQYF
TGTGCCAGCAGCTTCCAGACAGGGACCCAGTACTTC
>-|TRBV6-5|TRBJ1-5|-
CASSYSSVANDQPQHF
TGTGCCAGCAGTTATTCTTCCGTGGCAAATGATCAGCCCCAGCATTTT
>few|TRBV25-1|TRBJ2-5|-
CASAQGNEETQYF
TGTGCCAGCGCCCAAGGGAATGAGGAGACCCAGTACTTC
>-|TRBV29-1|TRBJ2-2|TRBD1
CSVGRTGRNTGELFF
TGCAGCGTCGGCAGGACAGGGAGGAACACCGGGGAGCTGTTTTTT